One and the same sample provided the 19 T cell receptor beta chains below, sequenced in a study of T cells expressing NK-cell markers. Reanalyzing the 5' RACE reads, TCRdb keeps one entry per CDR3 protein, without DNA. Its clone listing holds roughly 420,000 distinct CDR3 sequences. The material sequenced was blood T cells: a sorted CD56 or NKG2C T cell subset, CD4+ or CD8+ T cells, or bulk PBMC T cells (not recorded which). All receptors derive from a woman aged 18 to 75 in good health.

V gene TRBV15 combines with J gene TRBJ2-1; TCRdb indicates TRBD2, and absent DNA this call remains unverified. Germline V lookup: CDR1 LNHNV, CDR2 YYDKDF (reference sequence). This CDR3 is 14 amino acids long. CDR3 residues: CATVRSGRRDEQFF.

This chain uses TRBV5-1 with TRBJ2-1; as DNA is missing, the TRBD1 call by TCRdb cannot be tested. CDR3 length: 14 residues. Germline CDR1 SGHRS, CDR2 YFSETQ. This chain's CDR3 is CASSSDDRANEQFF.

This sequence joins TRBV27 and TRBJ2-3. CDR1 and CDR2 from the germline V gene are MNHEY and SMNVEV (reference sequence). The CDR3 has 14 amino acids. The CDR3: CASNWAGGTDTQYF.

The chain links TRBV29-1 to TRBJ2-1; TCRdb names TRBD1, which stays unverified in the absence of DNA. This CDR3 spans 19 amino acids. Germline CDR1 is SQVTM and CDR2 is ANQGSEA. The CDR3 sequence is CSVELVGQWTQSSYNEQFF.

V gene TRBV9 combines with J gene TRBJ2-1. There are 12 residues in the CDR3. CDR1 is SGDLS, CDR2 YYNGEE, per germline. The CDR3 here is CASSAFHDEQFF.

The chain is built from TRBV5-6 and TRBJ2-1; TCRdb selects TRBD1, and the lack of DNA leaves this call unchecked. The CDR3 contains 17 residues. The germline V gene has CDR1 SGHDT and CDR2 YYEEEE. The CDR3 loop is CASSLSPGQGAYNEQFF.

This rearrangement joins TRBV29-1 to TRBJ2-1; TCRdb reports TRBD2, a call that lacks DNA to check it against. Germline V CDR1 and CDR2: SQVTM, ANQGSEA. This CDR3 is built from 14 residues. CDR3 region: CSGGLAGGDNEQFF.

The J gene is TRBJ2-1, the V gene TRBV6-5. Germline lookup yields CDR1 MNHEY and CDR2 SVGAGI. The CDR3 runs to 12 residues. The CDR3: CASSYFGNEQFF.

V is TRBV9 and J is TRBJ2-1; the D gene TCRdb calls, TRBD2, cannot be checked with no DNA. The length of the CDR3 is 14 residues. Looked up from germline, CDR1 is SGDLS and CDR2 is YYNGEE. The CDR3 spells CASSVVTRDNEQFF. The variable domain in full, with the rest retrieved from reference TRBV9 and TRBJ2-1, is DSGVTQTPKHLITATGQRVTLRCSPRSGDLSVYWYQQSLDQGLQFLIQYYNGEERAKGNILERFSAQQFPDLHSELNLSSLELGDSALYFCASSVVTRDNEQFFGPGTRLTVL.

The V and J genes are TRBV4-3 and TRBJ2-3; TCRdb's D call, TRBD2, is unchecked because there is no DNA. This CDR3 has 17 amino acids. The germline CDR1 and CDR2 sequences are LGHNA and YSLEER. The CDR3 sequence is CASSQFGSLERTDTQYF.

The chain recombines TRBV20-1 with TRBJ2-4; TCRdb outputs TRBD1, but without DNA this stays unchecked. CDR3 length: 15 amino acids. Germline CDR1 DFQATT, CDR2 SNEGSKA (reference sequence). The chain's CDR3 is CSAYRRGFAKNIQYF.

V usage is TRBV20-1 and J usage is TRBJ2-7; absent DNA, TCRdb's TRBD1 call cannot be checked. CDR1 is DFQATT, CDR2 SNEGSKA, per germline (reference sequence). The CDR3 contains 16 residues. CDR3 region: CSARDREGTGVSEQYF.

This chain links TRBV28 with TRBJ2-7; TCRdb's assignment of TRBD1 cannot be checked, as there is no DNA. The CDR3 is made up of 15 amino acids. Germline V lookup: CDR1 MDHEN, CDR2 SYDVKM. The CDR3 sequence is CASSLGQHFSYEQYF.

The rearrangement links TRBV3-1 to TRBJ1-1; TCRdb's assignment of TRBD1 cannot be checked, as there is no DNA. The CDR3 has 16 amino acids. Germline CDR1 and CDR2: LGHDT and YNNKEL (reference sequence). The chain's CDR3 is CASSQPLPRAQASAFF. The full variable domain, in which reference TRBV3-1 and TRBJ1-1 provide the parts outside the CDR3, is DTAVSQTPKYLVTQMGNDKSIKCEQNLGHDTMYWYKQDSKKFLKIMFSYNNKELIINETVPNRFSPKSPDKAHLNLHINSLELGDSAVYFCASSQPLPRAQASAFFGQGTRLTVV.

The CDR3 sequence is CASSSWDRGIGYEQFF. The V and J genes are TRBV11-2 and TRBJ2-1; the D call from TCRdb, TRBD1, cannot be confirmed without DNA. This CDR3 is 16 amino acids long. From germline, CDR1 is SGHAT and CDR2 FQNNGV.

The chain couples TRBV5-1 to TRBJ1-4. The CDR3 length is 15 residues. The germline CDR1 and CDR2 sequences are SGHRS and YFSETQ. The CDR3 region is CASSLAPDSREKLFF.

CDR3 sequence: CASSLSFGDVAFF. The rearrangement joins TRBV3-1 to TRBJ1-1. Germline V gene lookup returns CDR1 LGHDT and CDR2 YNNKEL (reference sequence). The CDR3 is 13 residues long.

The chain uses TRBV12-3 or TRBV12-4 and TRBJ2-7; TCRdb gives TRBD2 as the D gene, but with no DNA this cannot be confirmed. This CDR3 has 15 amino acids. The CDR3 sequence: CASSLRASGGYEQYF.

J is TRBJ2-3 and V is TRBV20-1; TCRdb picks TRBD1, but there is no DNA to check that call. Germline V gene lookup returns CDR1 DFQATT and CDR2 SNEGSKA (reference sequence). This CDR3 is built from 15 residues. The CDR3 here is CSAGPPGLATDTQYF.